This T cell receptor (beta chain) was observed in a study of blood T cell repertoires in COVID-19. CDR1 is SGHRS, CDR2 YFSETQ, per germline. Trimming removed 0 bases at V and 4 bases at J, with 8 bases between. This CDR3 has 14 amino acids. The assay was immunoSEQ multiplex PCR, and TCRdb's table has in-frame clones only and misses some. The sample carries 210,000 or so clones, 65% to 90% recorded once. This TCR came from a man in his fifties or sixties with COVID-19, enrolled during active disease. Material: peripheral blood. This chain connects TRBV5-1 to TRBJ1-3, with D maybe TRBD1 (6 bases). The CDR3 bases are TGCGCCAGCAGCTTGGACAGGGCAGGAAACACCATATATTTT. This sequence encodes CASSLDRAGNTIYF.